The clone carrying this T cell receptor (beta chain) was recorded a few times. This sample stems from a study of T cell responses to AZD1222 COVID-19 vaccine. Some second doses came at about 4 weeks and others at about 12 weeks; these were pooled. The V end was cut by 0 bases, the J end by 7 bases, with 13 bases between. CDR1 MGHRA and CDR2 YSYEKL come from the germline V gene. The CDR3 covers 15 residues. The assay was immunoSEQ multiplex PCR, and TCRdb's table has in-frame clones only and misses some. The sample lists 100,000 to 150,000 clones, approximately 92% occurring once. The chain has TRBV4-1 and TRBJ1-5; D might be TRBD1 (5 bases). The TCR sequence derives from an adult who received the AZD1222 COVID-19 vaccine. The sequencing here drew on peripheral blood, taken 28 days after the second AZD1222 dose. CDR3 nucleotides: TGCGCCAGCAGCCAAGATGGCGGGGGAGGGCAGCCCCAGCATTTT. Translation gives CASSQDGGGGQPQHF.